Each of the 21 T cell receptor beta chains below was sequenced from the same sample in a study of CD8 T cells in Susac syndrome. A quantity of roughly 0.5 to 1 ug RNA underwent reverse transcription using random hexamers. TCRdb ran MiXCR on the immunoSEQ multiplex PCR reads and lists one entry per CDR3 protein. The data contain some 130,000 distinct CDR3 sequences, about 95% of them singletons. Specimen: CD4+ T cells from PBMCs. These receptors originate from a human donor with multiple sclerosis.

The rearrangement links TRBV5-1 to TRBJ1-2; D is possibly TRBD1 (5 bases). The V end lost 4 bases, the J end lost 5 bases, and 21 bases lay between the germline ends. Germline V CDR1 and CDR2: SGHRS, YFSETQ. This CDR3 region has 16 residues. The CDR3 loop reads CASSQAAGRERYGYTF. For the CDR3, the DNA is TGCGCCAGCAGCCAGGCTGCGGGACGGGAACGTTATGGCTACACCTTC.

The V call is TRBV5-1, the J call TRBJ1-1; D perhaps matches TRBD1 (5 bases). V lost 0 bases to trimming and J lost 1 base, with 10 bases between them. This CDR3 contains 15 residues. Per germline, CDR1 SGHRS and CDR2 YFSETQ. CDR3 sequence reads: CASSLGSTGNTEAFF. The CDR3 nucleotides read TGCGCCAGCAGCTTGGGAAGTACAGGGAACACTGAAGCTTTCTTT.

The chain combines TRBV19 with TRBJ2-2; tentatively, D is TRBD2 (7 bases). This CDR3 spans 15 amino acids. The V end was cut by 4 bases, the J end by 7 bases, with 16 bases between. Germline values: CDR1 LNHDA, CDR2 SQIVND (reference sequence). In nucleotides, the CDR3 is TGTGCCAGTAGTAGAGGGGGAGGGTCCATCGGGGAGCTGTTTTTT. Protein: CASSRGGGSIGELFF.

The rearrangement uses TRBV19 and TRBJ2-5, with 7 bases lining up with TRBD2. CDR1 and CDR2 (germline): LNHDA, SQIVND (reference sequence). After removal of 6 bases from V and 5 bases from J, the junction contained 6 bases not matched to a gene. The CDR3 contains 13 residues. The CDR3 sequence: CASRPGGSETQYF. In nucleotides, the CDR3 is TGTGCCAGTAGACCCGGGGGGTCCGAGACCCAGTACTTC.

This clonotype was detected a few times. V is TRBV5-1 and J is TRBJ1-2; D not resolved. With 2 bases removed from V and 8 bases from J, the gap between germline ends came to 13 bases. The CDR3 has 13 amino acids. Germline V gene sequence: CDR1 SGHRS, CDR2 YFSETQ. CDR3 bases: TGCGCCAGCAGCTTTCCTGACGCGTTAGGCTACACCTTC. Translated, it gives CASSFPDALGYTF.

This clonotype was detected only once. J is TRBJ2-3 and V is TRBV27; the D call may be TRBD1 or TRBD2 (5 bases each). This CDR3 contains 13 residues. Germline V gene sequence: CDR1 MNHEY, CDR2 SMNVEV (reference sequence). With 8 bases removed from V and 7 bases from J, the gap between germline ends came to 16 bases. As DNA, the CDR3 is TGTGCCAGCGGGACCCCAGGGTCGAATACGCAGTATTTT. Protein product: CASGTPGSNTQYF.

This clonotype was observed a single time. The gene calls are TRBV12-3 or TRBV12-4 and TRBJ2-2, with 8 positions matching TRBD1. Germline trimming cut 4 bases from V and 3 bases from J; bases unmatched to any gene: 4. The length of the CDR3 is 15 residues. The CDR3 DNA follows: TGTGCCAGCAGTTCCCAGGGGGCCCACACCGGGGAGCTGTTTTTT. It codes for CASSSQGAHTGELFF.

This chain connects TRBV20-1 to TRBJ1-5; TRBD1 matches 10 bases. Per the germline V gene, CDR1 is DFQATT and CDR2 is SNEGSKA (reference sequence). Trimming cost V 6 bases and J 4 bases; bases outside gene matches: 6. This CDR3 comprises 14 residues. The CDR3 DNA reads as TGCAGTGCCCTAAAGGGACAGGGGAATCAGCCCCAGCATTTT. Amino acids: CSALKGQGNQPQHF.

This chain connects TRBV20-1 to TRBJ1-4; D uncertain. The CDR3 length is 13 residues. Trimming removed 4 bases at V and 0 bases at J, with 6 bases between. Germline loops: CDR1 DFQATT, CDR2 SNEGSKA (reference sequence). CDR3 DNA sequence: TGCAGTGCTACAGGTGCAACTAATGAAAAACTGTTTTTT. Protein product: CSATGATNEKLFF.

The V and J genes are TRBV7-3 and TRBJ2-7, with 7 nucleotides matching TRBD1. The trim removed 5 bases at V and 3 bases at J, leaving 10 bases unmatched. Per the germline V gene, CDR1 is SGHTA and CDR2 is FQGTGA. The CDR3 has 15 residues. The CDR3 sequence is CASSKQGDGGYEQYF. The CDR3 region has the DNA TGTGCCAGCAGCAAGCAGGGGGATGGGGGCTACGAGCAGTACTTC.

The chain combines TRBV11-2 with TRBJ1-1; TRBD1 matches 7 bases. The trim removed 5 bases at V and 1 base at J, leaving 4 bases unmatched. CDR3 length: 14 amino acids. Looked up from germline, CDR1 is SGHAT and CDR2 is FQNNGV. The chain's CDR3 is CASSPGQWNTEAFF. CDR3 coding DNA: TGTGCCAGCAGCCCGGGACAGTGGAACACTGAAGCTTTCTTT.

This chain uses TRBV7-2 with TRBJ2-3; D tentatively fits TRBD1 or TRBD2 (5 bases each). CDR1 is SGHTA and CDR2 is FQGNSA in the germline V gene. Trimming cost V 2 bases and J 0 bases, with 15 bases left between them. CDR3 length equals 17 residues. The CDR3 protein is CASSLWEIGASTDTQYF. The CDR3 DNA reads as TGTGCCAGCAGCTTATGGGAGATTGGGGCAAGCACAGATACGCAGTATTTT.

The V gene is TRBV6-6, the J gene TRBJ1-4; 9 positions match TRBD1. From germline, CDR1 is MNHNY and CDR2 SVGAGI (reference sequence). V trimming: 5 bases; J trimming: 8 bases; junction bases outside the gene matches: 6. The length of the CDR3 is 14 residues. CDR3 nucleotides: TGTGCCAGCAGTAGGGGACAGGGAGGGGAAAAACTGTTTTTT. Amino acid sequence: CASSRGQGGEKLFF.

V and J are TRBV11-2 and TRBJ2-7, with D possibly matching TRBD1 (7 bases). The CDR3 is made up of 15 amino acids. V gave up 1 base and J gave up 3 bases, with 13 bases separating them. CDR1 and CDR2 from the germline V gene are SGHAT and FQNNGV. The CDR3 loop reads CASSLAGGIYYEQYF. The CDR3 DNA reads as TGTGCCAGCAGCTTAGCAGGGGGGATTTACTACGAGCAGTACTTC.

The V gene is TRBV25-1, the J gene TRBJ2-2; D not certain. The CDR3 spans 14 residues. CDR1 and CDR2 from the germline V gene are MGHDK and SYGVNS. V was cut by 0 bases and J by 5 bases, with 7 bases left in between. The CDR3 DNA follows: TGTGCCAGCAGTGAATATTCCGGGACCGGGGAGCTGTTTTTT. Amino acids: CASSEYSGTGELFF.

The rearrangement uses TRBV5-6 and TRBJ1-1; 9 bases are a match to TRBD1. The CDR3 runs 15 residues. Germline CDR1 reads SGHDT; CDR2 reads YYEEEE. V shed 4 bases and J 1 base; nucleotides not matched to a gene: 5. The CDR3 DNA reads as TGTGCCAGCAGCGAGGACAGGGGATGGAACACTGAAGCTTTCTTT. Its protein is CASSEDRGWNTEAFF.

The chain has TRBV5-6 and TRBJ2-3; 10 positions agree with TRBD2. V lost 4 bases and J lost 6; bases outside the gene matches: 8. Germline assignment: CDR1 SGHDT and CDR2 YYEEEE. The CDR3 spans 15 residues. The CDR3 protein is CASSPLAGAVDTQYF. DNA of the CDR3: TGTGCCAGCAGCCCCCTAGCGGGGGCTGTGGATACGCAGTATTTT.

This chain uses TRBV19 with TRBJ1-2; 11 nucleotides align to TRBD1. The CDR3 sequence is 14 residues long. From germline, CDR1 is LNHDA and CDR2 SQIVND (reference sequence). J gave up 4 bases and V 9 bases, and 7 bases lay outside the gene matches. This CDR3 is CASEEGQGGYGYTF. CDR3 DNA: TGTGCCAGCGAGGAGGGACAGGGGGGCTATGGCTACACCTTC.

The CDR3 is CSARDSLWALNTEAFF. CDR3 nucleotide sequence: TGCAGTGCTAGAGATTCCCTGTGGGCCCTGAACACTGAAGCTTTCTTT. The chain links TRBV20-1 to TRBJ1-1; D gene unclear. CDR1 and CDR2 from the germline V gene are DFQATT and SNEGSKA (reference sequence). Trimming removed 0 bases at V and 0 bases at J, with 14 bases between. The length of the CDR3 is 16 residues.

The CDR3 DNA follows: TGCGCCAGCAGCTTGGGGGCGGACAATGGCTACACCTTC. This gives the protein CASSLGADNGYTF. The chain has TRBV5-1 and TRBJ1-2; tentatively, D is TRBD1 (5 bases). Germline CDR1 reads SGHRS; CDR2 reads YFSETQ. The CDR3 loop spans 13 amino acids. V lost 0 bases and J 6 bases, leaving 9 bases between the germline ends.

This chain uses TRBV6-5 with TRBJ1-1; a weak D match, TRBD1 (5 bases). From germline, CDR1 is MNHEY and CDR2 SVGAGI. The CDR3 extends over 12 amino acids. The V and J ends lost 5 bases and 7 bases respectively, with 11 bases between them. CDR3 sequence: CASSPGPYEAFF. CDR3 in DNA: TGTGCCAGCAGTCCGGGACCCTATGAAGCTTTCTTT.